This TCR beta chain appears in the sequencing data of a study of T cell responses to AZD1222 COVID-19 vaccine (dated by TCRdb to about 2021). Describing the broader study: AZD1222 recipients given second doses at about 4 weeks or at about 12 weeks were pooled, since spike-specific TCR depth and breadth were not found to differ between the two schedules. TCR sequencing covered 230 to 250 trial participants: 207 given two doses of AZD1222 and around 26 given two doses of MenACWY control vaccine. Trial participants were enrolled by age into subgroups of 18-55, 56-69 and 70-plus years, and around 140, 26 and 57 TCR-sequenced participants, respectively, were included in these subgroups.

Counted from cysteine to phenylalanine, this CDR3 has 16 amino acids. The DNA shown is the 48-base CDR3, in frame from base 1. V ends up 4 bases short and J 0 bases short, with an unmatched junction base count of 5. The germline V gene supplies CDR1 SGHRS and CDR2 YFSETQ. The time point label here, explained by the study, means: baseline before first vaccination. The vaccinee samples were drawn from two UK trials, COV001 and COV002, one of which was a single-blind randomized controlled phase 2/3 trial testing AZD1222 (ChAdOx1 nCoV-19) in healthy adults. For TCRbeta chain sequencing, PBMC samples from trial participants were taken at day 0 and at day 28 after the second dose. Here is what the overall study found, with its caveats: Epitopes outside the regions mutated in the B.1.351 and B.1.1.7 variants were reportedly recognized by nearly half of the unique spike-specific TCRs. The vaccine-associated CD4 TCRs covered the entire spike protein, and the dominant responses fell in regions 160-218 and 743-854. Most participants were white British and females outnumbered males, and the authors suggested that clonal diversity may have been underestimated. Conclusions about previously exposed vaccinees were limited because only six or seven AZD1222 recipients were SARS-CoV-2 seropositive at baseline. The 56-69-year group was small, and its depth increase did not reach significance, likely because of low power. Because no samples from the day 14 peak response were available, repertoires could be characterized only after the peak T cell response. Spike-specific TCR breadth and depth rose significantly after two AZD1222 doses compared with day 0 and with MenACWY recipients.

The CDR3 regions of human TCRbeta chains were analyzed by immunosequencing. For the original study's pipeline: TCRs in the repertoires were compared against a reference library of SARS-CoV-2-specific TCRs that had been generated with the MIRA antigen-specificity platform. Breadth meant the fraction of unique TCRs that were SARS-CoV-2-associated, whereas depth meant the fraction of total T cells that were SARS-CoV-2-associated. Each spike-specific TCR was assigned to its reactive spike region and to a CD4 or CD8 class using the MIRA data. Log10-transformed breadth and depth values were compared by one-way ANOVA with Sidak's multiple comparisons tests. TCRdb mirrors the immuneACCESS table, restricted to in-frame sequences. Some clones are absent from its copies; in checked studies, under half trace to an unresolved V gene, and the reason for the others is unknown. V and J calls plus clone size are reproduced from that table; the DNA served to infer D and trimming. This sample comprises 160,000 or so clones, roughly 90% of them detected only once. The ten largest clones take up 5.5% of the sample.

For this clone: Its recognized antigen is unknown. No clone much larger than this one lies a single base away; base qualities are absent.

The source material was peripheral blood, sampled on day 0 of AZD1222 vaccination. The V gene is TRBV5-1 and the J gene is TRBJ1-5; 9 nucleotides in the junction match TRBD1. The source of this sequence is an adult in good health. The DNA sequence is given as TGCGCCAGCAGCGTAGGGACAGGGCCTAGCAATCAGCCCCAGCATTTT. This translates into CASSVGTGPSNQPQHF.